This T cell receptor delta chain is drawn from a study of γδ T cells in repeated Plasmodium falciparum infection. TCRdb applied CATT to the multiplex PCR reads for clone calling. Of more than 45,000 delta-chain clones in the sample, about 1.5% were seen once. Of note for this clone: The mismatch at residue 11 between this DNA's translation and the TCRdb protein of a much larger clone likely reflects a read error; the protein shown is translated from the DNA.

The receptor's source is a pool of human donors (malaria-infected and uninfected, not separated). Sequencing used gamma-delta T cells from blood.

CDR3 in amino acids: CALGDLDGTGRYAIYTDELIF. As DNA, the CDR3 is TGTGCTCTTGGGGATCTGGACGGTACTGGGAGATACGCCATATACACCGATGAACTCATCTTT. The chain couples TRDV1 to TRDJ1, with D perhaps TRDD3 (6 bases). The CDR3 has 21 residues. CDR1 is TSWWSYY and CDR2 is QGS in the germline V gene.